A single sample gave rise to the 21 T cell receptor beta chains below, sequenced in a study of T cell responses to AZD1222 COVID-19 vaccine. TCRdb keeps only in-frame clones here, not all; method: immunoSEQ multiplex PCR. The sample has more than 110,000 clones, roughly 92% seen once. The sequencing here drew on peripheral blood, taken 28 days after the second AZD1222 dose. These receptors came from an adult who received the AZD1222 COVID-19 vaccine.

The V and J genes are TRBV5-5 and TRBJ1-2; D is unclear. This CDR3 spans 11 amino acids. V was shortened by 1 base and J by 3 bases, with 1 base between the two germline ends. Germline V lookup: CDR1 SGHKS, CDR2 YYEKEE (reference sequence). The DNA of the CDR3 is TGTGCCAGCAGCTTGCACTATGGCTACACCTTC. This translates into CASSLHYGYTF. The variable domain in full, completed from reference TRBV5-5 and TRBJ1-2, reads DAGVTQSPTHLIKTRGQQVTLRCSPISGHKSVSWYQQVLGQGPQFIFQYYEKEERGRGNFPDRFSARQFPNYSSELNVNALLLGDSALYLCASSLHYGYTFGSGTRLTVV.

The rearrangement joins TRBV4-1 to TRBJ1-3; D gene ambiguous. The CDR3 extends over 15 amino acids. V shed 1 base and J shed 0 bases, with 7 bases lying between them. CDR1 MGHRA and CDR2 YSYEKL come from the germline V gene. The CDR3 DNA reads TGCGCCAGCAGCCAAGCGATCGGCTCTGGAAACACCATATATTTT. The encoded protein is CASSQAIGSGNTIYF.

V usage is TRBV28 and J usage is TRBJ1-2; D is undetermined. The germline V gene encodes CDR1 MDHEN and CDR2 SYDVKM. CDR3 length: 11 amino acids. V was clipped by 3 bases and J by 8 bases, with 7 bases between them. CDR3 nucleotide sequence: TGTGCCAGCAGTTTTACGCGGGGCTACACCTTC. Protein product: CASSFTRGYTF.

J is TRBJ1-5 and V is TRBV28; the match to TRBD1 covers 9 bases. The trim removed 3 bases at V and 10 bases at J, leaving 10 bases unmatched. The CDR3 contains 15 residues. CDR1 is MDHEN, CDR2 SYDVKM, per germline. The CDR3 loop reads CASSLWDRVKGPQHF. As DNA, the CDR3 is TGTGCCAGCAGTTTGTGGGACAGGGTGAAGGGTCCCCAGCATTTT. The full variable domain, in which reference TRBV28 and TRBJ1-5 provide the parts outside the CDR3, is DVKVTQSSRYLVKRTGEKVFLECVQDMDHENMFWYRQDPGLGLRLIYFSYDVKMKEKGDIPEGYSVSREKKERFSLILESASTNQTSMYLCASSLWDRVKGPQHFGDGTRLSIL.

This clone occurred a few times. The chain combines TRBV2 with TRBJ2-1; no clear D gene. This CDR3 comprises 14 residues. CDR1 and CDR2 (germline): SNHLY, FYNNEI. V lost 6 bases, J lost 0 bases, and 9 bases lay in between. DNA of the CDR3: TGTGCCAGCAGCCCGGGTTTCTCCTACAATGAGCAGTTCTTC. This translates into CASSPGFSYNEQFF.

V gene TRBV19 combines with J gene TRBJ2-1, with 9 bases lining up with TRBD2. The CDR3 runs to 15 residues. Germline trimming cut 5 bases from V and 7 bases from J; bases unmatched to any gene: 9. Germline V gene lookup returns CDR1 LNHDA and CDR2 SQIVND (reference sequence). The CDR3 spells CASSYRLAGINEQFF. DNA of the CDR3: TGTGCCAGTAGTTATCGTCTAGCGGGAATTAATGAGCAGTTCTTC.

This clone was seen a single time. The rearrangement joins TRBV9 to TRBJ2-7; perhaps TRBD2 as D (5 bases). Trimming took off 0 bases at V and 0 bases at J, with 16 bases between the two ends. The CDR3 consists of 17 residues. The germline gives CDR1 SGDLS, CDR2 YYNGEE. For the CDR3, the DNA is TGTGCCAGCAGCGTAGAATCGGGGTGTTGGTTCTCCTACGAGCAGTACTTC. As protein: CASSVESGCWFSYEQYF.

The V gene is TRBV10-3, the J gene TRBJ2-7; the D is unclear. V was trimmed by 1 base and J by 2 bases, leaving 9 bases between them. The germline gives CDR1 ENHRY, CDR2 SYGVKD. CDR3 length equals 14 residues. The CDR3: CAISELKEAYEQYF. The CDR3 DNA sequence: TGTGCCATCAGTGAGTTAAAGGAAGCCTACGAGCAGTACTTC.

This chain joins TRBV2 and TRBJ1-4; D perhaps matches TRBD1 (5 bases). The ends were cut back, 6 bases at V and 7 bases at J, with 18 bases in the middle. This CDR3 is built from 15 residues. CDR1 SNHLY and CDR2 FYNNEI come from the germline V gene. CDR3 amino acids: CASRASGTPGEKLFF. For the CDR3, the DNA is TGTGCCAGCAGGGCATCCGGGACCCCCGGTGAAAAACTGTTTTTT.

This clone occurred once. This chain uses TRBV18 with TRBJ2-2; D not resolved. Trimming cost V 2 bases and J 0 bases, with 10 bases left between them. CDR1 and CDR2 from the germline V gene are KGHSH and LQKENI. CDR3 length: 16 residues. The CDR3 region has the DNA TGTGCCAGCTCACCAATGTCCAGGACGAACACCGGGGAGCTGTTTTTT. Protein product: CASSPMSRTNTGELFF.

The V call is TRBV6-1, the J call TRBJ1-1; a possible D gene is TRBD1 (6 bases). The V gene's germline CDR1 is MNHNS and CDR2 SASEGT. The CDR3 runs to 15 residues. Between the trimmed V and J ends, which lost 3 bases and 1 base, there was a span of 12 bases. The CDR3 nucleotides are TGTGCCAGCAGTGATCCTGCGGACAGGAACACTGAAGCTTTCTTT. Residues: CASSDPADRNTEAFF.

V usage is TRBV7-9 and J usage is TRBJ2-7; 7 nucleotides match TRBD2. Trimming cost V 4 bases and J 4 bases; bases outside gene matches: 1. Germline assignment: CDR1 SEHNR and CDR2 FQNEAQ (reference sequence). The CDR3 has 12 residues. CDR3 sequence: CASSWGGYEQYF. The CDR3 DNA sequence: TGTGCCAGCAGCTGGGGGGGTTACGAGCAGTACTTC.

The chain joins TRBV19 to TRBJ2-1, with TRBD2 matching 16 bases. V lost 4 bases to trimming and J lost 12 bases; unmatched junction nucleotides: 12. This CDR3 comprises 17 residues. The germline CDR1 and CDR2 sequences are LNHDA and SQIVND (reference sequence). This CDR3 is CASSTTAGTSGREGQFF. The CDR3 nucleotides read TGTGCCAGTAGTACAACCGCCGGGACTAGCGGGAGGGAGGGGCAGTTCTTC.

The V gene is TRBV10-3, the J gene TRBJ1-1; 9 bases match TRBD1. The V segment lost 2 bases and the J segment 4 bases; nucleotides outside the gene matches: 5. CDR1 ENHRY and CDR2 SYGVKD come from the germline V gene. This CDR3 spans 15 amino acids. CDR3 residues: CAISENRDRVTEAFF. The DNA of the CDR3 is TGTGCCATCAGTGAGAACCGGGACAGGGTCACTGAAGCTTTCTTT.

CDR3 in amino acids: CASSPLALNTEAFF. The DNA for the CDR3 is TGTGCCAGCAGCCCCTTGGCTCTGAACACTGAAGCTTTCTTT. The chain employs TRBV7-8 and TRBJ1-1; D is uncertain. Trimming cost V 5 bases and J 0 bases, with 10 bases left between them. CDR3 length equals 14 residues. CDR1 SGHVS and CDR2 FQNEAQ come from the germline V gene.

This clone was observed a single time. V usage is TRBV7-2 and J usage is TRBJ2-5; tentative D call: TRBD1 (7 bases). The CDR3 contains 15 residues. V gave up 5 bases and J gave up 5 bases, with 18 bases separating them. CDR1 SGHTA and CDR2 FQGNSA come from the germline V gene. CDR3 nucleotide sequence: TGTGCCAGCAGCCCGCAGGGGGGCGAGGGGGAGACCCAGTACTTC. Its translation is CASSPQGGEGETQYF.

The J gene is TRBJ2-1, the V gene TRBV15, with 10 bases lining up with TRBD2. There are 18 residues in the CDR3. The trim removed 1 base at V and 0 bases at J, leaving 6 bases unmatched. Germline V CDR1 and CDR2: LNHNV, YYDKDF (reference sequence). CDR3 DNA sequence: TGTGCCACCAGCAGAGCGTCCCTAGCGGGAGACTCCTACAATGAGCAGTTCTTC. This translates into CATSRASLAGDSYNEQFF.

This chain uses TRBV2 with TRBJ1-1, with D maybe TRBD1 (6 bases). Germline V gene sequence: CDR1 SNHLY, CDR2 FYNNEI. Trimming shortened V by 3 bases and J by 3 bases, and 14 bases separated the two germline ends. The CDR3 totals 15 residues. The CDR3 coding sequence is TGTGCCAGCAGTGATCGGCAGGGGAGAGACACTGAAGCTTTCTTT. This codes for CASSDRQGRDTEAFF.

CDR3 region: CSVPGREVGGTEAFF. CDR3 nucleotides: TGCAGCGTTCCGGGCAGGGAGGTCGGGGGCACTGAAGCTTTCTTT. The gene calls are TRBV29-1 and TRBJ1-1, with D tentatively TRBD1 (5 bases). The CDR3 spans 15 residues. Germline-derived CDR1 and CDR2 are SQVTM and ANQGSEA. V lost 5 bases and J lost 4, with 20 bases in between.

The V and J genes are TRBV3-1 (or the pseudogene TRBV3-2) and TRBJ2-2; the match to TRBD2 covers 7 bases. The length of the CDR3 is 19 residues. CDR1 is LGHDT, CDR2 YNNKEL, per germline (reference sequence). Germline trimming cut 5 bases from V and 2 bases from J; bases unmatched to any gene: 17. CDR3 in amino acids: CASSLGRKRAGRNTGELFF. The CDR3 DNA reads as TGTGCCAGCAGCTTAGGACGGAAGAGAGCGGGAAGAAACACCGGGGAGCTGTTTTTT.

The CDR3 DNA reads TGTGCCAGCAGCCTCGAGCGGGGTGGTGAACTGTTTTTT. Its translation is CASSLERGGELFF. The genes are TRBV11-2 and TRBJ1-4, with D uncertain. This CDR3 spans 13 amino acids. The V end was cut by 5 bases, the J end by 12 bases, with 16 bases between. CDR1 is SGHAT and CDR2 is FQNNGV in the germline V gene.